This is a list of T cell receptor beta chains from one sample in a study of T-cell reconstitution after alpha-beta-depleted transplantation in children. Via MiXCR, TCRdb re-called the PCR reads, giving one row per CDR3 protein. Of around 500,000 distinct CDR3 sequences in the sample, more than 20% were seen once. The sequencing used PBMCs, mostly from graft donor cells, collected 360 days after TCRalphabeta/CD19-depleted stem cell transplant. Receptor source: a boy under two years old who had a stem cell transplant for acute myeloid leukemia, so the T cells may come from the graft donor. Each CDR3 is given with its conserved first and last residue. The order of the fields is J gene, clone size, D gene, V gene, CDR3 protein, CDR3 DNA. A D gene is named only where the DNA matches it firmly. Some rows mark clone size as missing; the rest say once, few, many or name a class of expanded clone.

>TRBJ2-5|NA|TRBD1|TRBV6-5
CASSYRKGARAETQYF
TGTGCCAGCAGTTATCGGAAGGGGGCAAGGGCAGAGACCCAGTACTTC
>TRBJ1-1|few|NA|TRBV7-4
CASSYNLNTEAFF
TGTGCCAGCAGCTACAATTTGAACACTGAAGCTTTCTTT
>TRBJ1-4|NA|NA|TRBV4-3
CASSQDRDIGEKLFF
TGCGCCAGCAGCCAAGATCGGGACATAGGAGAAAAACTGTTTTTT
>TRBJ1-6|few|TRBD1|TRBV15
CATSRDPFGTGEDSPLHF
TGTGCCACCAGCAGAGATCCCTTCGGGACAGGGGAGGATTCACCCCTCCACTTT
>TRBJ2-5|NA|NA|TRBV4-1
CASGSSQETQYF
TGCGCCAGCGGGAGCAGCCAAGAGACCCAGTACTTC
>TRBJ1-6|NA|TRBD1|TRBV27
CASSLDRANSPLHF
TGTGCCAGCAGCTTGGACAGGGCCAATTCACCCCTCCACTTT
>TRBJ2-1|few|TRBD2|TRBV6-5
CASSRGGGLYNEQFF
TGTGCCAGCAGCCGCGGCGGGGGGCTTTACAATGAGCAGTTCTTC
>TRBJ1-1|NA|NA|TRBV25-1
CASSESYRTVTEAFF
TGTGCCAGCAGTGAATCTTATCGGACAGTCACTGAAGCTTTCTTT
>TRBJ1-2|many|NA|TRBV20-1
CSASLAGNYGYTF
TGCAGTGCTAGCTTAGCGGGGAACTATGGCTACACCTTC
>TRBJ1-1|few|NA|TRBV20-1
CSARPHRQNTEAFF
TGCAGTGCAAGACCCCACAGACAGAACACTGAAGCTTTCTTT
>TRBJ2-5|NA|NA|TRBV7-2
CASSLSTPPQETQYF
TGTGCCAGCAGCTTATCGACTCCCCCTCAAGAGACCCAGTACTTC
>TRBJ2-7|NA|NA|TRBV7-9
CASQNGGREQYF
TGTGCCAGCCAGAATGGGGGGCGCGAGCAGTACTTC
>TRBJ2-6|few|NA|TRBV27
CASSLPTGYRTPGANVLTF
TGTGCCAGCAGTCTTCCGACAGGCTACCGAACTCCTGGGGCCAACGTCCTGACTTTC
>TRBJ2-1|NA|TRBD1|TRBV4-3
CASSHRTGGSYNEQFF
TGCGCCAGCAGCCATAGAACAGGGGGATCCTACAATGAGCAGTTCTTC
>TRBJ2-7|few|NA|TRBV12-3/TRBV12-4
CASSPPNRVHEQYF
TGTGCCAGCAGTCCACCGAACAGGGTACACGAGCAGTACTTC
>TRBJ2-1|many|NA|TRBV12-3/TRBV12-4
CASSLMAAGDEQFF
TGTGCCAGCAGTTTAATGGCCGCCGGGGATGAGCAGTTCTTC
>TRBJ2-3|NA|TRBD2|TRBV29-1
CSEWTSLTDTQYF
TGCAGCGAGTGGACTAGCCTCACAGATACGCAGTATTTT
>TRBJ1-2|few|NA|TRBV7-9
CASSLYPEDSVNGYTF
TGTGCCAGCAGCTTATACCCAGAAGACAGTGTGAATGGCTACACCTTC
>TRBJ1-5|NA|NA|TRBV12-3/TRBV12-4
CASSHSGVRGNQPQHF
TGTGCCAGCAGTCACTCCGGGGTTCGGGGTAATCAGCCCCAGCATTTT
>TRBJ1-2|few|NA|TRBV6-1
CASSPTTPSGYGYTF
TGTGCCAGCAGTCCCACGACCCCATCGGGCTATGGCTACACCTTC
>TRBJ2-7|few|NA|TRBV15
CATSIGGQFSYEQYF
TGTGCCACCAGCATAGGTGGACAGTTCTCCTACGAGCAGTACTTC
>TRBJ2-1|few|TRBD1|TRBV20-1
CSASRDGTGGAKQFF
TGCAGTGCTAGTCGCGACGGGACAGGGGGCGCAAAGCAGTTCTTC
>TRBJ2-3|NA|TRBD2|TRBV20-1
CSARDPSGGEVTQYF
TGCAGTGCTAGAGATCCTAGCGGGGGGGAGGTTACGCAGTATTTT
>TRBJ1-2|NA|NA|TRBV7-2
CASSTDRTGYGYTF
TGTGCCAGCAGTACCGACAGGACGGGCTATGGCTACACCTTC
>TRBJ1-1|NA|NA|TRBV29-1
CSEISGAVLNTEAFF
TGCAGCGAAATCAGCGGGGCCGTTCTGAACACTGAAGCTTTCTTT
>TRBJ1-5|few|NA|TRBV12-3/TRBV12-4
CASSLAKNQPQHF
TGTGCCAGCAGTTTGGCCAAAAATCAGCCCCAGCATTTT
>TRBJ2-3|NA|NA|TRBV27
CASSLGSGPGTQYF
TGTGCCAGCAGTTTAGGGTCGGGCCCCGGTACGCAGTATTTT
>TRBJ2-3|NA|TRBD2|TRBV4-3
CASSQGPWGSGGTDTQYF
TGCGCCAGCAGCCAAGGTCCCTGGGGTAGCGGGGGAACAGATACGCAGTATTTT
>TRBJ2-1|many|TRBD2|TRBV11-2
CASSSTIAGYSNEQFF
TGTGCCAGCAGCTCCACAATAGCGGGGTACAGCAATGAGCAGTTCTTC
>TRBJ2-1|many|NA|TRBV11-2
CASSLDLAGREQFF
TGTGCCAGCAGCTTAGATCTGGCGGGTCGGGAGCAGTTCTTC
>TRBJ2-5|NA|NA|TRBV27
CASSLGHPKETQYF
TGTGCCAGCAGTTTGGGACACCCGAAAGAGACCCAGTACTTC
>TRBJ2-7|many|TRBD1|TRBV7-2
CASSFRDRPTYEQYF
TGTGCCAGCAGCTTCCGGGACAGGCCGACCTACGAGCAGTACTTC
>TRBJ2-1|many|NA|TRBV4-1
CASSQVRSRFRGPLGEQFF
TGCGCCAGCAGCCAAGTTCGGTCTAGGTTCCGGGGACCCTTGGGTGAGCAGTTCTTC
>TRBJ2-6|NA|NA|TRBV18
CASSPGRSGANVLTF
TGTGCCAGCTCACCAGGCCGCTCTGGGGCCAACGTCCTGACTTTC
>TRBJ1-2|NA|TRBD1|TRBV12-3/TRBV12-4
CASSLRSAGGARNGYTF
TGTGCCAGCAGTCTCCGGTCCGCAGGGGGGGCGAGGAATGGCTACACCTTC
>TRBJ1-4|many|TRBD1|TRBV28
CASKNRGNEKLFF
TGTGCCAGTAAAAACAGGGGTAATGAAAAACTGTTTTTT
>TRBJ2-2|NA|NA|TRBV6-5
CASSYPDRGELFF
TGTGCCAGCAGTTACCCTGACAGAGGGGAGCTGTTTTTT
>TRBJ2-5|NA|NA|TRBV28
CASSLSNRGKTQYF
TGTGCCAGCAGTTTAAGTAATCGAGGAAAGACCCAGTACTTC
>TRBJ2-1|few|NA|TRBV11-2
CASSSPREGGSYNEQFF
TGTGCCAGCAGCTCCCCTCGAGAGGGGGGCTCCTACAATGAGCAGTTCTTC
>TRBJ2-7|many|TRBD1|TRBV7-9
CASSSGTGYSYEQYF
TGTGCCAGCAGCTCGGGGACAGGGTACTCCTACGAGCAGTACTTC
>TRBJ1-6|few|NA|TRBV20-1
CSARGQGSYNSPLHF
TGCAGTGCTAGGGGGCAGGGCTCTTATAATTCACCCCTCCACTTT
>TRBJ2-3|NA|NA|TRBV6-1
CATTRGWVTDTQYF
TGTGCCACGACCCGCGGGTGGGTGACAGATACGCAGTATTTT
>TRBJ2-1|NA|NA|TRBV7-7
CASSLGHQNEQFF
TGTGCCAGCAGCTTAGGGCACCAAAATGAGCAGTTCTTC
>TRBJ1-1|many|TRBD1|TRBV11-2
CASSLGPGQRPNTEAFF
TGTGCCAGCAGCTTAGGACCGGGACAGAGACCTAACACTGAAGCTTTCTTT
>TRBJ1-6|NA|NA|TRBV20-1
CSARGPVNSPLHF
TGCAGTGCTAGAGGACCAGTCAATTCACCCCTCCACTTT
>TRBJ1-1|NA|TRBD1|TRBV29-1
CSVEGDSHTGTEAFF
TGCAGCGTTGAAGGGGACAGTCACACAGGTACTGAAGCTTTCTTT
>TRBJ2-7|many|TRBD1|TRBV29-1
CSVRDRGPYEQYF
TGCAGCGTGAGGGACAGGGGCCCCTACGAGCAGTACTTC
>TRBJ2-3|few|TRBD2|TRBV6-5
CASSSRGARADTQYF
TGTGCCAGCAGTTCGCGGGGGGCCAGAGCAGATACGCAGTATTTT
>TRBJ2-1|many|NA|TRBV7-3
CASSLSSGSGEQFF
TGTGCCAGCAGCTTAAGTTCGGGCTCAGGGGAGCAGTTCTTC
>TRBJ1-2|NA|NA|TRBV20-1
CSARPRGRRSNYGYTF
TGCAGTGCTAGACCTCGGGGCAGAAGATCCAACTATGGCTACACCTTC